There are many counts of the clone carrying this T cell receptor beta chain. The data stem from a study of molecular identifiers for immune sequencing clone quantification. TCRdb reprocessed the PCR reads with MiXCR, giving one entry per CDR3 protein. The table lists approximately 100,000 distinct CDR3 sequences, 35% to 40% of them singletons, with about 4.2% in the top ten. V was cut by 8 bases and J by 3 bases, with 13 bases left in between. The CDR3 runs 13 residues. Looked up from germline, CDR1 is MNHEY and CDR2 is SVGEGT. The receptor comes from a human donor in good health. Some libraries in this study had Jurkat cell RNA spiked in. The chain recombines TRBV6-2 or TRBV6-3 with TRBJ1-1, with D maybe TRBD1 (5 bases). The sequenced sample was naive CD8+ T cells from blood, with Jurkat cell RNA spiked in. Subset described: FACS-sorted CD8+CD4-CCR7+CD45RA+ naive T cells. The CDR3 protein is CASVSGGYTEAFF. DNA for the CDR3: TGTGCCAGCGTAAGTGGGGGTTACACTGAAGCTTTCTTT.